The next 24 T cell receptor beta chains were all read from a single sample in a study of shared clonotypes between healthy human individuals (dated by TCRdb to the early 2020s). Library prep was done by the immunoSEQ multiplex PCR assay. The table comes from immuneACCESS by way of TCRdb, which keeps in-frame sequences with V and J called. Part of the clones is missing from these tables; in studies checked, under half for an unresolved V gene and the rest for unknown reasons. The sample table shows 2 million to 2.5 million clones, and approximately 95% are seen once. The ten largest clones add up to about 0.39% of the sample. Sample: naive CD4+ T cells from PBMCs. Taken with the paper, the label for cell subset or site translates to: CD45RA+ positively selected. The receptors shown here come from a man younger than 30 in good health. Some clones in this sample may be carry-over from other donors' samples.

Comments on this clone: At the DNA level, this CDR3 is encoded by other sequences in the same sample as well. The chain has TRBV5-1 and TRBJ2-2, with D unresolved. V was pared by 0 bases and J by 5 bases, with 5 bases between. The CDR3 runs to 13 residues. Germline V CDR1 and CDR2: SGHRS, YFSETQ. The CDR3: CASSLAPTGELFF. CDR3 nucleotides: TGCGCCAGCAGCTTGGCCCCAACCGGGGAGCTGTTTTTT.

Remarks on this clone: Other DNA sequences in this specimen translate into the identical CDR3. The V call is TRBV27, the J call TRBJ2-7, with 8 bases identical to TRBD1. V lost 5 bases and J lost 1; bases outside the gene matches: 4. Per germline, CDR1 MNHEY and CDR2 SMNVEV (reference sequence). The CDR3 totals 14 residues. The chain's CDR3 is CASSLRDRSYEQYF. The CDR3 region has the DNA TGTGCCAGCAGTCTGCGGGACAGGTCCTACGAGCAGTACTTC.

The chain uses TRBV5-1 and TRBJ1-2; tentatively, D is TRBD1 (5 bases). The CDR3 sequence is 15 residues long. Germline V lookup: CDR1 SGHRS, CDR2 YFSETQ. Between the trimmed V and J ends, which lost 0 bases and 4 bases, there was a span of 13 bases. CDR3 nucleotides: TGCGCCAGCAGCTTGGAACCCCTTCAGGGCTATGGCTACACCTTC. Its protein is CASSLEPLQGYGYTF. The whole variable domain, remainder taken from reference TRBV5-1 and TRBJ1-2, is KAGVTQTPRYLIKTRGQQVTLSCSPISGHRSVSWYQQTPGQGLQFLFEYFSETQRNKGNFPGRFSGRQFSNSRSEMNVSTLELGDSALYLCASSLEPLQGYGYTFGSGTRLTVV.

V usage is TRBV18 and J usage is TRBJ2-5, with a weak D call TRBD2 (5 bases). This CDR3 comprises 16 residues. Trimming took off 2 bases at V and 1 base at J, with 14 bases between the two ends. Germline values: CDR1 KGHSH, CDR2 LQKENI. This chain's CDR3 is CASSPMGAMSQETQYF. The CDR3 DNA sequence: TGTGCCAGCTCACCAATGGGAGCCATGTCCCAAGAGACCCAGTACTTC.

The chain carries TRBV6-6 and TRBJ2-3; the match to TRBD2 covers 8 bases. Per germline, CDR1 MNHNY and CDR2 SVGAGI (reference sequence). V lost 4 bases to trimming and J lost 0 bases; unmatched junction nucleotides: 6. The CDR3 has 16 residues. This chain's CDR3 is CASSSPTSGSTDTQYF. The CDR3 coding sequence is TGTGCCAGCAGTTCACCTACTAGCGGAAGCACAGATACGCAGTATTTT.

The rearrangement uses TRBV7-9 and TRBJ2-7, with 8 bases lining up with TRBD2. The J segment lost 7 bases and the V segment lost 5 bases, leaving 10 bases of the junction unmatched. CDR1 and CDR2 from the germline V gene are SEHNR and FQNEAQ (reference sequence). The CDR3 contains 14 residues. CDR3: CASSHDGTRGEQYF. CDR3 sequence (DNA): TGTGCCAGCAGCCACGACGGGACTAGAGGAGAGCAGTACTTC.

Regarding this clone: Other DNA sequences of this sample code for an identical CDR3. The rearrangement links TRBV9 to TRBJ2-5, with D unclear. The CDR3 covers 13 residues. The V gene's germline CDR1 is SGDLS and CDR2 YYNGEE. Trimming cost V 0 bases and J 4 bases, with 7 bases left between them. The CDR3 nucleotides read TGTGCCAGCAGCGTAGATCTCAGAGAGACCCAGTACTTC. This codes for CASSVDLRETQYF.

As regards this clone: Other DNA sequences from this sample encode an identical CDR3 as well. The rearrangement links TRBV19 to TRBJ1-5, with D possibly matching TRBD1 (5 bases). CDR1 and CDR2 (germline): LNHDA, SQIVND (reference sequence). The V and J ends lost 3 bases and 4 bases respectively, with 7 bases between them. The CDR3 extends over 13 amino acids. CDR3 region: CASSIWGNQPQHF. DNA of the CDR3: TGTGCCAGTAGTATTTGGGGGAATCAGCCCCAGCATTTT.

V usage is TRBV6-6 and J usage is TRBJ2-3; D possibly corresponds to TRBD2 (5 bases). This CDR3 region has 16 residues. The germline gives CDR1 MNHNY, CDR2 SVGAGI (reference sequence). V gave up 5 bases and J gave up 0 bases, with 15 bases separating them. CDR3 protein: CASSRRLAASTDTQYF. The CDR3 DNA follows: TGTGCCAGCAGTCGTCGCCTAGCAGCTAGCACAGATACGCAGTATTTT.

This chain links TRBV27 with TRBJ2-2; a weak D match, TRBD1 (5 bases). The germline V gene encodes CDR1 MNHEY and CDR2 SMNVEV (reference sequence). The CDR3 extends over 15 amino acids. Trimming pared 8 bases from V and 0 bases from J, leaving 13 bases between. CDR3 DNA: TGTGCCAGCGCCCCGCGGACACCGAACACCGGGGAGCTGTTTTTT. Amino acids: CASAPRTPNTGELFF.

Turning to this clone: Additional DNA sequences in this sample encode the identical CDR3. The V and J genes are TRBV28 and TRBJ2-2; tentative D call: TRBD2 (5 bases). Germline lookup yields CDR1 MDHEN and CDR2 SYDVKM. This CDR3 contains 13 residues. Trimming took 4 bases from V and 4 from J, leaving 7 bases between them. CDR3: CASSSGGTGELFF. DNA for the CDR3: TGTGCCAGCAGTTCCGGAGGCACCGGGGAGCTGTTTTTT.

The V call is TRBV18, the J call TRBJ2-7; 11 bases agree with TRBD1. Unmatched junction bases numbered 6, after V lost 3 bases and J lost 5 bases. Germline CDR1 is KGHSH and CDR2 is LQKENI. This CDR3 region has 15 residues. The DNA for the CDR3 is TGTGCCAGCTCACCCCGGACAGGGGGCTTGAACGAGCAGTACTTC. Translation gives CASSPRTGGLNEQYF.

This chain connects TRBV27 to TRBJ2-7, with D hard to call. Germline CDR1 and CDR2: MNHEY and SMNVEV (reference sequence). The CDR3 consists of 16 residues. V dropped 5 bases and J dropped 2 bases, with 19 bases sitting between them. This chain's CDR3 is CASSPYSQTLTYEQYF. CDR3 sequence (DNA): TGTGCCAGCAGTCCCTACTCACAGACCCTCACCTACGAGCAGTACTTC.

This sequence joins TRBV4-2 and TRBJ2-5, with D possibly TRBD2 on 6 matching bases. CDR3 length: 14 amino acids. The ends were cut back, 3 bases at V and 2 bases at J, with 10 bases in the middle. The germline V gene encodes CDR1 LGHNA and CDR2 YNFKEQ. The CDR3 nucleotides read TGTGCCAGCAGCCAGTCAGGAGGGCAAGAGACCCAGTACTTC. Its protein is CASSQSGGQETQYF.

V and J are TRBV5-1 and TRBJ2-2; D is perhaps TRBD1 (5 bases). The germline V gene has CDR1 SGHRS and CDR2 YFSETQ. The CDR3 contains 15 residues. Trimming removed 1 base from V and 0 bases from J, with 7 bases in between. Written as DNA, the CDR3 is TGCGCCAGCAGCTTGTACAGGTCGAACACCGGGGAGCTGTTTTTT. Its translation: CASSLYRSNTGELFF.

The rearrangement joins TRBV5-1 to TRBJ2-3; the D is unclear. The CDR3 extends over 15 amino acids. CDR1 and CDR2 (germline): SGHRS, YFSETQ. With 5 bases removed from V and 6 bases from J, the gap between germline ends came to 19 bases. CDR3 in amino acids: CASRAVLQKTDTQYF. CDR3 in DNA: TGCGCCAGCAGGGCCGTCCTACAGAAGACCGATACGCAGTATTTT. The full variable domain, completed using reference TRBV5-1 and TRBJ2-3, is KAGVTQTPRYLIKTRGQQVTLSCSPISGHRSVSWYQQTPGQGLQFLFEYFSETQRNKGNFPGRFSGRQFSNSRSEMNVSTLELGDSALYLCASRAVLQKTDTQYFGPGTRLTVL.

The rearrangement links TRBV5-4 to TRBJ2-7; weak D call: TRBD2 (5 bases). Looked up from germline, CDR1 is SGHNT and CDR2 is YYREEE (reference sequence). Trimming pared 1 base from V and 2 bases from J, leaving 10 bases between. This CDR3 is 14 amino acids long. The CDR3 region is CASSLYGVTYEQYF. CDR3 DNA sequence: TGTGCCAGCAGCTTGTACGGGGTAACCTACGAGCAGTACTTC.

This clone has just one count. CDR3 bases: TGCGCCAGCAGCCCGATATTAGGCAATGAGCAGTTCTTC. Translating gives CASSPILGNEQFF. This chain uses TRBV5-1 with TRBJ2-1, with D unresolved. This CDR3 comprises 13 residues. The germline V gene has CDR1 SGHRS and CDR2 YFSETQ. V was trimmed by 4 bases and J by 6 bases, leaving 11 bases between them.

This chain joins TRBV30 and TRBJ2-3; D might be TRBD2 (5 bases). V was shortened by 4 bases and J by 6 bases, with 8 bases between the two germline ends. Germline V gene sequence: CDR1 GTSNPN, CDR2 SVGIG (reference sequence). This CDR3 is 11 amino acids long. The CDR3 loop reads CAWKGADTQYF. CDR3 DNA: TGTGCCTGGAAGGGAGCGGATACGCAGTATTTT. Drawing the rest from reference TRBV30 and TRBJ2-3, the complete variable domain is SQTIHQWPATLVQPVGSPLSLECTVEGTSNPNLYWYRQAAGRGLQLLFYSVGIGQISSEVPQNLSASRPQDRQFILSSKKLLLSDSGFYLCAWKGADTQYFGPGTRLTVL.

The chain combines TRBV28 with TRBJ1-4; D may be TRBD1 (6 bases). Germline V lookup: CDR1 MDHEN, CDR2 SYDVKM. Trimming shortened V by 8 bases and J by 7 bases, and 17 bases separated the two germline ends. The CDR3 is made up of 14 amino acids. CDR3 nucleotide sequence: TGTGCCAGCGGGATCGGACAGAGAACTGAAAAACTGTTTTTT. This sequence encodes CASGIGQRTEKLFF.

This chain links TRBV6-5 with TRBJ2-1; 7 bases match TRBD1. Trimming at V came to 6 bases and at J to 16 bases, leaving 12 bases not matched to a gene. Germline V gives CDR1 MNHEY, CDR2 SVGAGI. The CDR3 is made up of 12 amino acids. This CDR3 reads CASSDRARVSFF. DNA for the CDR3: TGTGCCAGCAGCGACAGGGCCCGCGTTTCCTTCTTC.

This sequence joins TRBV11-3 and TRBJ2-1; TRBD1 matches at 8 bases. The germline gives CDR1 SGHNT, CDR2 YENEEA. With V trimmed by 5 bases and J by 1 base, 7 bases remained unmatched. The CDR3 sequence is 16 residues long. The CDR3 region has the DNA TGTGCCAGCAGCCGACAGGGGAGTAAATCCTACAATGAGCAGTTCTTC. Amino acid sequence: CASSRQGSKSYNEQFF.

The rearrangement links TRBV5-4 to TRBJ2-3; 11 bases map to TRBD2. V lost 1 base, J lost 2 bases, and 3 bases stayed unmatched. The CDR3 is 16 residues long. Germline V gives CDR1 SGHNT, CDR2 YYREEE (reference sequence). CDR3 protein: CASSLRTSGLTDTQYF. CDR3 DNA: TGTGCCAGCAGCTTGAGGACTAGCGGGCTCACAGATACGCAGTATTTT.

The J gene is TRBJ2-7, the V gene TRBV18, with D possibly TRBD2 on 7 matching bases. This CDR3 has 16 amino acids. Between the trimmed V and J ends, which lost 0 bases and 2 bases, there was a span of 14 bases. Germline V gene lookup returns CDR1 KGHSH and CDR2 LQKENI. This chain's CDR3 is CASSPPGRGIPYEQYF. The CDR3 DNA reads TGTGCCAGCTCACCACCGGGGAGGGGGATACCCTACGAGCAGTACTTC. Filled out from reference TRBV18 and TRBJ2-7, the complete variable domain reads NAGVMQNPRHLVRRRGQEARLRCSPMKGHSHVYWYRQLPEEGLKFMVYLQKENIIDESGMPKERFSAEFPKEGPSILRIQQVVRGDSAAYFCASSPPGRGIPYEQYFGPGTRLTVT.